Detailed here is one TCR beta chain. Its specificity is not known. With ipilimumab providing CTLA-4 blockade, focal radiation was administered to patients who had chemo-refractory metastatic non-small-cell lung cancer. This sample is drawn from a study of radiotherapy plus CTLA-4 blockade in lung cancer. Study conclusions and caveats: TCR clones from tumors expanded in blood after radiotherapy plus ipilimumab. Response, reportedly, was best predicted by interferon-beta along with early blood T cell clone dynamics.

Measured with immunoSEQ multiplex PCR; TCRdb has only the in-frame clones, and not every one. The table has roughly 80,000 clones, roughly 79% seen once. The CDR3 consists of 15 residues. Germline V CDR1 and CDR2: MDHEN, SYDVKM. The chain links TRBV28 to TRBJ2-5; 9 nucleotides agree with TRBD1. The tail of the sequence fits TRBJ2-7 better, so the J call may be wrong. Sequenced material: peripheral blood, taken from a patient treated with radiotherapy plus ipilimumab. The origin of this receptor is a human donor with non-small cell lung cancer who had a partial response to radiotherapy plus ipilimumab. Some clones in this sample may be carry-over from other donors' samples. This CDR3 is CASSPWDRETYEQYF. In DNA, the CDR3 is TGTGCCAGCAGTCCCTGGGACAGGGAAACCTACGAGCAGTACTTC.